This TCR beta chain is drawn from a study of T cell repertoires in cytomegalovirus infection. Across the study: Public signatures in TCR beta pointed to CMV infection and matching HLA type. Study results and limitations: CMV carriers with the relevant HLA were identified by cumulative public TCR beta family frequency. HLA-C-restricted CMV clonotypes gave the most frequent clonotype in two of eight donors.

TCRdb re-called the reads through MiXCR, storing one row per CDR3 protein. The table has about 530,000 distinct CDR3 sequences, 26% seen once. This clonotype was counted between two and nine times. Antigen: not known. CDR3 size: 13 residues. Germline CDR1 reads SGHTA; CDR2 reads FQGTGA. Trimming stripped 5 bases from V and 10 bases from J, with 12 bases between. J is TRBJ1-6 and V is TRBV7-3, with D unclear. This clonotype originated in a human donor in good health (CMV status not recorded). Some clones in this sample may be carry-over from other donors' samples. The sample comprised PBMCs. The DNA for the CDR3 is TGTGCCAGCAGCGCCACATACGGGTCACCCCTCCACTTT. Protein: CASSATYGSPLHF.